A single T cell receptor beta chain is shown here with its context. What it binds is unknown. The data stem from a study of CD8 T cells in ankylosing spondylitis. Findings and caveats of the study: CD8+ disease-linked clones were present at relatively low frequencies in blood. Typical of ankylosing spondylitis blood, it appeared, was a TCR beta motif of eight highly homologous variants.

TCRdb reanalysed the 5' RACE reads using MiXCR and keeps one entry per CDR3 protein. The sample has 670,000 or so distinct CDR3 sequences; around a fifth are singletons. Sequencing was carried out using blood, either unsorted or a sorted T cell fraction (not recorded which). The clonotype originates from a male donor with ankylosing spondylitis.

In DNA form, the CDR3 reads TGTGCCAGCAGCTCGGGACAGGGGAAGGCCGGGGAGCTGTTTTTT. It codes for CASSSGQGKAGELFF. The chain links TRBV7-2 to TRBJ2-2, with 10 bases lining up with TRBD1. CDR3 length: 15 residues. The germline CDR1 and CDR2 sequences are SGHTA and FQGNSA. V gave up 4 bases and J gave up 6 bases; unmatched junction bases: 5.